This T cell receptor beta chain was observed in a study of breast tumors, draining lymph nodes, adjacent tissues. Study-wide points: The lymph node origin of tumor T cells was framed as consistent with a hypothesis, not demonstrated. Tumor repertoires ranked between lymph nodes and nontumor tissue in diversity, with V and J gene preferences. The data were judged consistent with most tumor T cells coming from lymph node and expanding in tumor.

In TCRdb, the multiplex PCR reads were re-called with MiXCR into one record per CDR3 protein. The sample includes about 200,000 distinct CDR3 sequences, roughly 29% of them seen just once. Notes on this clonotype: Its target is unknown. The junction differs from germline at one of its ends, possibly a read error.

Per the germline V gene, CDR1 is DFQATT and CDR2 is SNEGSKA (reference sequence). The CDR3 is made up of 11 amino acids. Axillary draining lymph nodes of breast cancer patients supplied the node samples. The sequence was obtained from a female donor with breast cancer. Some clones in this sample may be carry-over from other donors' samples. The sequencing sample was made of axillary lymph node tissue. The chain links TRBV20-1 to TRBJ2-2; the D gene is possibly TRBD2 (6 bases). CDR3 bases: TGCAGTCCTAGGGAGGCAGGGGAGCTGTTTTTT. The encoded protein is CSPREAGELFF.